This note documents a single T cell receptor beta chain sequence. As yet, its antigen is unknown. The sample belongs to a study of cytomegalovirus exposure and HLA in healthy donors. Findings and caveats of the study: Previous analysis showed most TCR beta V segments were productive about 90% or about 30% of the time.

This CDR3 is 16 amino acids long. CDR1 is SNHLY and CDR2 is FYNNEI in the germline V gene. V was clipped by 7 bases and J by 3 bases, with 22 bases between them. PCR was performed using 60 Vbeta and 13 Jbeta primers. The data were produced by immunoSEQ multiplex PCR, yet TCRdb's version contains in-frame clones alone and is incomplete. The data contain under 200,000 clones, about 80% of them singletons. Samples came from healthy bone marrow donors. Sequencing input: PBMCs. The chain carries TRBV2 and TRBJ2-7; D not certain. The clonotype was recovered from a woman aged 40 to 50 in good health and CMV-seronegative. The DNA of the CDR3 is TGTGCCAGCACTCAAGTGCCGCCAGGCCAAAACTACGAGCAGTACTTC. This codes for CASTQVPPGQNYEQYF.